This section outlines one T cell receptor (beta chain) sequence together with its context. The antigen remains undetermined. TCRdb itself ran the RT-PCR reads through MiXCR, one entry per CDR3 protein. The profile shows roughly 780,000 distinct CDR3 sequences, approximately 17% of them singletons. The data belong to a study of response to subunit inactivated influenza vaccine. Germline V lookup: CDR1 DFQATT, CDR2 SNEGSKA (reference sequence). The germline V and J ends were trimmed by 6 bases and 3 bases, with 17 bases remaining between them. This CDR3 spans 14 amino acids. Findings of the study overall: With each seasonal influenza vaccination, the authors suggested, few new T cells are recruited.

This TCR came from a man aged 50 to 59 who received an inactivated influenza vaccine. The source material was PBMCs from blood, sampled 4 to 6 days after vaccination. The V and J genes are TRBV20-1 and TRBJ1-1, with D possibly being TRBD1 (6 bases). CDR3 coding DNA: TGCAGTGCGAAACAGGGATTGTGGGACACTGAAGCTTTCTTT. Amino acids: CSAKQGLWDTEAFF.